The 6 T cell receptor beta chains in this list originate from one sample, sequenced in a study of control samples from healthy donors and cancer patients. Assay used: immunoSEQ multiplex PCR; TCRdb lists only in-frame clones, some missing. The sample lists more than 95,000 clones, more than 75% occurring once. Sequenced: blood. These receptors were taken from a woman in her 70s in good health.

This clone has just one count. The chain employs TRBV15 and TRBJ1-1, with a tentative D call TRBD1 (5 bases). CDR1 is LNHNV and CDR2 is YYDKDF in the germline V gene (reference sequence). The CDR3 sequence is 15 residues long. V lost 0 bases to trimming and J lost 4 bases, with 12 bases between them. CDR3: CATSREGRGATEAFF. CDR3 nucleotide sequence: TGTGCCACCAGCAGAGAGGGGCGCGGGGCCACTGAAGCTTTCTTT. Supplemented by reference TRBV15 and TRBJ1-1, the full variable domain reads DAMVIQNPRYQVTQFGKPVTLSCSQTLNHNVMYWYQQKSSQAPKLLFHYYDKDFNNEADTPDNFQSRRPNTSFCFLDIRSPGLGDTAMYLCATSREGRGATEAFFGQGTRLTVV.

V is TRBV5-4 and J is TRBJ1-2; a possible D gene is TRBD1 (5 bases). Deletions cut 0 bases from V and 6 bases from J, with 15 bases between. The germline CDR1 and CDR2 sequences are SGHNT and YYREEE (reference sequence). The CDR3 has 15 amino acids. The CDR3 spells CASSLGGHGIDGYTF. The CDR3 DNA reads TGTGCCAGCAGCTTGGGAGGACACGGTATCGATGGCTACACCTTC.

This clone showed up just once. The rearrangement joins TRBV7-8 to TRBJ2-2, with unresolved D. CDR1 and CDR2 (germline): SGHVS, FQNEAQ. This CDR3 comprises 14 residues. V shed 5 bases and J shed 5 bases, with 12 bases lying between them. CDR3 in DNA: TGTGCCAGCAGCCCCCTTAGTAGGACCGGGGAGCTGTTTTTT. The encoded protein is CASSPLSRTGELFF.

Notes on this clone: No DNA is shown, since the ends of the CDR3 on it are uncertain; the CDR3 is the one TCRdb lists. This chain joins TRBV21-1 and TRBJ1-1; the table names TRBD1, a call not compared with the DNA. TRBV21-1 is termed a pseudogene. The CDR3 extends over 17 residues, inclusive of both ends. The CDR3 region is CASSKFGTGSNYPQAFF.

The gene calls are TRBV21-1 and TRBJ2-5. TRBV21-1 is classified as a pseudogene. This CDR3 contains 16 residues. In DNA, the CDR3 is TGTGCCAGCAGCACCGAAACCAGGGGGGGGCAAGAGACCCAGTACTTC. This encodes CASSTETRGGQETQYF.

The genes are TRBV6-5 and TRBJ1-4; D uncertain. Germline-derived CDR1 and CDR2 are MNHEY and SVGAGI. With 2 bases removed from V and 9 bases from J, the gap between germline ends came to 4 bases. The CDR3 has 11 residues. Here the CDR3 DNA reads TGTGCCAGCAGTTACCATCAAAAACTGTTTTTT. It codes for CASSYHQKLFF.